One and the same sample provided the 17 T cell receptor beta chains below, sequenced in a study of memory CD4+ T cells and cytomegalovirus serostatus. The sort gate was single viable CD3+CD4+CD8-CD45RO+ cells for memory CD4+ T cells. Clones were sequenced by immunoSEQ multiplex PCR, and TCRdb holds only the in-frame ones, with some missing. The table includes 55,000 or so clones, 80% detected once. The specimen sequenced was memory CD4+ T cells from blood. Receptors were obtained from an adult in good health and CMV-seropositive.

Notes on this clone: The germline gene is not matched at one end of the junction; a read error may be the cause. Other DNA sequences in this sample translate to the same CDR3. This chain links TRBV28 with TRBJ1-1, with a tentative D call TRBD1 (5 bases). Germline CDR1 reads MDHEN; CDR2 reads SYDVKM. The length of the CDR3 is 15 residues. As DNA, the CDR3 is TGTGCCAGCAGTTCGCCCCAGGGAGGGAACACTGAGGCTTTCTTT. This gives the protein CASSSPQGGNTEAFF.

The CDR3 bases are TGCGCCAGCAGCTCCCCCCCGGGACTAGCGGGGGCCCCTAGGACCGGGGAGCTGTTTTTT. It codes for CASSSPPGLAGAPRTGELFF. V is TRBV5-1 and J is TRBJ2-2; the match to TRBD2 covers 14 bases. Trimming cost V 3 bases and J 5 bases; bases outside gene matches: 15. From germline, CDR1 is SGHRS and CDR2 YFSETQ. The CDR3 consists of 20 residues.

This chain connects TRBV2 to TRBJ1-5, with D maybe TRBD1 (6 bases). The V and J ends lost 5 bases and 5 bases respectively, with 13 bases between them. The CDR3 has 14 residues. Germline V CDR1 and CDR2: SNHLY, FYNNEI. The CDR3 is CASSRKDSYQPQHF. In DNA form, the CDR3 reads TGTGCCAGCAGTCGGAAGGACAGTTATCAGCCCCAGCATTTT.

This chain links TRBV6-6 with TRBJ1-1; 7 bases are a match to TRBD1. V lost 2 bases to trimming and J lost 4 bases; unmatched junction nucleotides: 10. Looked up from germline, CDR1 is MNHNY and CDR2 is SVGAGI (reference sequence). The CDR3 is 16 residues long. DNA of the CDR3: TGTGCCAGCAGTTACGCGGCAGGGGGTTTGGTCACTGAAGCTTTCTTT. It codes for CASSYAAGGLVTEAFF.

This chain links TRBV6-6 with TRBJ1-5, with D perhaps TRBD1 (5 bases). The germline CDR1 and CDR2 sequences are MNHNY and SVGAGI (reference sequence). The CDR3 consists of 15 residues. The V gene lost 0 bases and the J gene lost 6 bases, with 12 bases spanning the gap. CDR3 DNA: TGTGCCAGCAGTTACTCGACTTGGGGGGTTCAGCCCCAGCATTTT. It encodes CASSYSTWGVQPQHF.

The J gene is TRBJ1-2, the V gene TRBV7-2, with D possibly being TRBD1 (6 bases). The CDR3 runs 14 residues. Trimming removed 5 bases from V and 5 bases from J, with 15 bases in between. Germline values: CDR1 SGHTA, CDR2 FQGNSA. The CDR3, as DNA: TGTGCCAGCAGCCCCCGGGACATCAGATATGGCTACACCTTC. Protein product: CASSPRDIRYGYTF.

The chain uses TRBV4-1 and TRBJ2-1; 10 nucleotides match TRBD2. Unmatched junction bases numbered 4, after V lost 3 bases and J lost 5 bases. Germline CDR1 reads MGHRA; CDR2 reads YSYEKL. This CDR3 is 15 amino acids long. The CDR3 loop is CASSHGLAEDNEQFF. CDR3 nucleotide sequence: TGCGCCAGCAGCCACGGACTAGCGGAGGACAATGAGCAGTTCTTC.

V usage is TRBV2 and J usage is TRBJ2-7; either TRBD1 or TRBD2 may fit D (5 bases each). V shed 4 bases and J shed 0 bases, with 13 bases lying between them. The CDR3 has 15 amino acids. Germline CDR1 reads SNHLY; CDR2 reads FYNNEI. CDR3 DNA: TGTGCCAGCAGTGGAGGGGCCGGGGTCTCCTACGAGCAGTACTTC. Encoded protein: CASSGGAGVSYEQYF. Looking up the rest from reference TRBV2 and TRBJ2-7 gives the full variable domain: EPEVTQTPSHQVTQMGQEVILRCVPISNHLYFYWYRQILGQKVEFLVSFYNNEISEKSEIFDDQFSVERPDGSNFTLKIRSTKLEDSAMYFCASSGGAGVSYEQYFGPGTRLTVT.

The chain carries TRBV19 and TRBJ1-1; D possibly corresponds to TRBD1 (6 bases). Germline V gene data show CDR1 as LNHDA and CDR2 as SQIVND (reference sequence). Trimming stripped 8 bases from V and 0 bases from J, with 13 bases between. CDR3 length equals 14 residues. The CDR3 reads CASGFRGMNTEAFF. For the CDR3, the DNA is TGTGCCAGTGGATTCAGGGGAATGAACACTGAAGCTTTCTTT.

Only a few counts were recorded for this clone. The chain has TRBV11-2 and TRBJ1-1; D remains unclear. CDR3 length equals 13 residues. V lost 5 bases to trimming and J lost 1 base, with 8 bases between them. The germline V gene encodes CDR1 SGHAT and CDR2 FQNNGV. CDR3 nucleotides: TGTGCCAGCAGCCTAGTGACGAACACTGAAGCTTTCTTT. This gives the protein CASSLVTNTEAFF.

This clone was observed a handful of times. The chain uses TRBV6-1 and TRBJ2-3; TRBD1 agrees at 9 bases. Germline assignment: CDR1 MNHNS and CDR2 SASEGT. This CDR3 spans 17 amino acids. V was pared by 1 base and J by 3 bases, with 8 bases of the junction left unmatched. In DNA, the CDR3 is TGTGCCAGCAGTGAAGAGTTATTCGGGACAGGGACAGATACGCAGTATTTT. This encodes CASSEELFGTGTDTQYF.

The chain recombines TRBV5-5 with TRBJ1-2, with TRBD1 as a possible D gene (6 bases). Germline assignment: CDR1 SGHKS and CDR2 YYEKEE (reference sequence). The ends were cut back, 2 bases at V and 6 bases at J, with 14 bases in the middle. The CDR3 contains 14 residues. CDR3 region: CASSFSSGVDGYTF. CDR3 DNA sequence: TGTGCCAGCAGCTTTTCGTCAGGGGTGGATGGCTACACCTTC.

J is TRBJ1-6 and V is TRBV5-8, with D unresolved. Trimming took off 0 bases at V and 7 bases at J, with 11 bases between the two ends. The CDR3 loop spans 15 amino acids. CDR1 SGHTS and CDR2 YDEGEE come from the germline V gene. This chain's CDR3 is CASSLGFIPNSPLHF. CDR3 DNA: TGTGCCAGCAGCTTGGGGTTTATCCCAAATTCACCCCTCCACTTT.

The rearrangement joins TRBV19 to TRBJ1-5; TRBD1 aligns across 8 bases. The CDR3 runs 14 residues. Germline V gene lookup returns CDR1 LNHDA and CDR2 SQIVND (reference sequence). The V and J ends lost 6 bases and 2 bases, in that order; junction bases with no gene match: 3. In nucleotides, the CDR3 is TGTGCCAGTAGCATACAGGGGGGCAATCAGCCCCAGCATTTT. Its translation: CASSIQGGNQPQHF.

J is TRBJ1-2 and V is TRBV11-2, with 9 bases identical to TRBD1. The CDR3 covers 18 residues. Germline trimming cut 3 bases from V and 2 bases from J; bases unmatched to any gene: 13. Germline CDR1 SGHAT, CDR2 FQNNGV. The CDR3 loop reads CASSLRRQGVLGNYGYTF. CDR3 DNA sequence: TGTGCCAGCAGCTTGAGGCGACAGGGGGTGTTAGGAAACTATGGCTACACCTTC.

For this clone: Germline and junction disagree at one end, which may indicate a read error. CDR3 protein: CASSLAPGGNAGELFF. In nucleotides, the CDR3 is TGCGCCAGCAGCTTGGCCCCGGGGGGGAACGCCGGGGAGCTGTTTTTT. The V and J genes are TRBV5-1 and TRBJ2-2; 8 bases agree with TRBD2. Germline CDR1 and CDR2: SGHRS and YFSETQ. The CDR3 contains 16 residues.

This clone showed up just a few times. The rearrangement uses TRBV2 and TRBJ1-6; D is unclear. CDR1 is SNHLY, CDR2 FYNNEI, per germline. V lost 7 bases, J lost 5 bases, and 9 bases lay in between. This CDR3 spans 13 amino acids. The chain's CDR3 is CASMTANNSPLHF. CDR3 sequence (DNA): TGTGCCAGCATGACCGCGAATAATTCACCCCTCCACTTT. Variable domain in full (rest from reference TRBV2 and TRBJ1-6): EPEVTQTPSHQVTQMGQEVILRCVPISNHLYFYWYRQILGQKVEFLVSFYNNEISEKSEIFDDQFSVERPDGSNFTLKIRSTKLEDSAMYFCASMTANNSPLHFGNGTRLTVT.